Below, 3 T cell receptor beta chains from the same sample are listed, as sequenced in a study of T cell repertoires in cytomegalovirus infection. These receptors' targets are unknown. TCRdb passed the reads through MiXCR, listing each CDR3 protein once. This sample carries around 710,000 distinct CDR3 sequences, roughly 28% of them seen once, and the ten largest clones take about an eighth. The input for sequencing was cultured CD8+ T cells from PBMCs, taken from culture after CMV antigen stimulation. The receptors come from a human donor in good health (CMV status not recorded). Some clones in this sample may be carry-over from other donors' samples.

In this sample, this clonotype turned up once. V is TRBV7-6 and J is TRBJ2-3; D might be TRBD2 (7 bases). Trimming left V 5 bases short and J 2 bases short, with 17 bases between. The CDR3 length is 16 residues. Germline V gene sequence: CDR1 SGHVS, CDR2 FNYEAQ. The CDR3 spells CASSLLLRGPTDTQYF. The CDR3 nucleotides are TGTGCCAGCAGCCTCTTGTTGCGGGGGCCCACAGATACGCAGTATTTT. Variable domain in full (rest from reference TRBV7-6 and TRBJ2-3): GAGVSQSPRYKVTKRGQDVALRCDPISGHVSLYWYRQALGQGPEFLTYFNYEAQQDKSGLPNDRFSAERPEGSISTLTIQRTEQRDSAMYRCASSLLLRGPTDTQYFGPGTRLTVL.

This clonotype was counted between two and nine times. This rearrangement joins TRBV19 to TRBJ2-5; D call uncertain. Germline lookup yields CDR1 LNHDA and CDR2 SQIVND (reference sequence). The CDR3 contains 16 residues. V lost 7 bases to trimming and J lost 1 base, with 19 bases between them. The CDR3 DNA sequence: TGTGCCAGTACTACCAGCTGGCAGAGCTCCCAAGAGACCCAGTACTTC. This gives the protein CASTTSWQSSQETQYF.

This clonotype has a count of ten or more. The V gene is TRBV7-6, the J gene TRBJ2-1; 8 nucleotides line up with TRBD2. This CDR3 is built from 13 residues. Per the germline V gene, CDR1 is SGHVS and CDR2 is FNYEAQ. V was clipped by 3 bases and J by 6 bases; unmatched bases: 1. This CDR3 is CASSFGGANEQFF. The CDR3 DNA sequence: TGTGCCAGCAGCTTCGGGGGGGCCAATGAGCAGTTCTTC.